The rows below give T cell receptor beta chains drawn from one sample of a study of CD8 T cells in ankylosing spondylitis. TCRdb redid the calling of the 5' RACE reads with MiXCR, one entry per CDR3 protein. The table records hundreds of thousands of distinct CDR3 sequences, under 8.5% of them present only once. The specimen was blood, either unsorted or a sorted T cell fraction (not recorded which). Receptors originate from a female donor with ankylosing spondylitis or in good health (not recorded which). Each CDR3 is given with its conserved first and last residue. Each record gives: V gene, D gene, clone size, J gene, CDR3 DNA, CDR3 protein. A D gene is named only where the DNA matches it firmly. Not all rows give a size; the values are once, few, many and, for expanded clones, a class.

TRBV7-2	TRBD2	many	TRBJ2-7	TGTGCCAGCAGCTTAGCGGCGCTAGCGGGAGTCGCTATGTACGAGCAGTACTTC	CASSLAALAGVAMYEQYF
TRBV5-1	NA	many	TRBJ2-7	TGCGCCAGCAGCCCTGGGGGGGCCCGCGAGCAGTACTTC	CASSPGGAREQYF
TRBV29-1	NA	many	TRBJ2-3	TGCAGCGTTAGGGGCCGAAGCACAGATACGCAGTATTTT	CSVRGRSTDTQYF
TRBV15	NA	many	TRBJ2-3	TGTGCCACCAGCAGATCGATCGGGAGAGGCACAGATACGCAGTATTTT	CATSRSIGRGTDTQYF
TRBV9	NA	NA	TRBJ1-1	TGTGCCAGCAGCGTAGGGGGGCCTGAAGCTTTCTTT	CASSVGGPEAFF
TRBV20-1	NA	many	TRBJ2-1	TGCAGTGCTAGATCGTGGAGATCTTACAATGAGCAGTTCTTC	CSARSWRSYNEQFF
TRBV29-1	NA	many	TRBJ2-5	TGCAGCGTTGGACCAGGTTTGGAGACCCAGTACTTC	CSVGPGLETQYF
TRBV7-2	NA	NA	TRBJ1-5	TGTGCCAGCAGCTTTGCGTTAAGCAGCAATCAGCCCCAGCATTTT	CASSFALSSNQPQHF
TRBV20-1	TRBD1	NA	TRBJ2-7	TGCAGTGCTAGAGAGACAGGGTCCAGCTCCTACGAGCAGTACTTC	CSARETGSSSYEQYF
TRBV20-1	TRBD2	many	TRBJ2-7	TGCAGTGCTAGTACGGCGGGAGGGCCGCGGGAGCAGTACTTC	CSASTAGGPREQYF
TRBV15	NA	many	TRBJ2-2	TGTGCCACCAGCAGACCCCCGAGGTTCCCCGGGAGCACCGGGGAGCTGTTTTTT	CATSRPPRFPGSTGELFF
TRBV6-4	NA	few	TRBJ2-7	TGTGCCAGCAGTCGGACGGTTTTTGAGCAGTACTTC	CASSRTVFEQYF
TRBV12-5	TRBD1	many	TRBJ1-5	TGTGCTAGTGGTTTTTGTCCGGAGTGGGGACAGGGGTGCAATCAGCCCCAGCATTTT	CASGFCPEWGQGCNQPQHF
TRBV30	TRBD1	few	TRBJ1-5	TGTGCCTGGAGTGGACAGGGTGGTAACAATCAGCCCCAGCATTTT	CAWSGQGGNNQPQHF
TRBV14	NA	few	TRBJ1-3	TGTGCCAGCAGCCCCGCAGGGCGCTCTGGAAACACCATATATTTT	CASSPAGRSGNTIYF
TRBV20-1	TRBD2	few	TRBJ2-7	TGCAGTGCTAGCCTAGCGGACTACGAGCAGTACTTC	CSASLADYEQYF
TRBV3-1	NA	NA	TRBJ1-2	TGTGCCAGCAGCCCCACCCCAGCAGTGGGCTACACCTTC	CASSPTPAVGYTF
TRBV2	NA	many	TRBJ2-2	TGTGCCAGCAGATGGGAAATGGCCGGGGAGCTGTTTTTT	CASRWEMAGELFF
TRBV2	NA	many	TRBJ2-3	TGTGCCAGCAAAGGGACAACTAGCACAGATACGCAGTATTTT	CASKGTTSTDTQYF
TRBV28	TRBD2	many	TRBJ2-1	TGTGCCAGCAGTCAAGGGACTAGTTTCTACAATGAGCAGTTCTTC	CASSQGTSFYNEQFF
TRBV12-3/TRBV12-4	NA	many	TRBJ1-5	TGTGCCAGCAGTTTTCAAAGAAATCAGCCCCAGCATTTT	CASSFQRNQPQHF
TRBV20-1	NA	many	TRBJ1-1	TGCAGTGCTAGGCTAGCCACCGGAGGGACTGAAGCTTTCTTT	CSARLATGGTEAFF
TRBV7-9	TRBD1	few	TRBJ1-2	TGTGCCAGCAGCTTCCTTACAGGGGGTAGTAACTATGGCTACACCTTC	CASSFLTGGSNYGYTF
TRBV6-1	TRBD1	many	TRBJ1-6	TGTGCCAGCAGTCTGGGACAGGTCAATTCACCCCTCCACTTT	CASSLGQVNSPLHF
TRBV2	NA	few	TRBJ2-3	TGTGCCAGCAGTCCCCCGCCAGGGAAGGTTCAGTCCCAGTATTTT	CASSPPPGKVQSQYF
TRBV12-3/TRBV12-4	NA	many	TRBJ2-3	TGTGCCAGCAGTTTAGAAGGGGCGCAGTATTTT	CASSLEGAQYF
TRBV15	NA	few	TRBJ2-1	TGTGCCACCAGCCTCCGGATCCAAGGGTTCAATGAGCAGTTCTTC	CATSLRIQGFNEQFF
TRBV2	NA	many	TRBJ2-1	TGTGCCAGCAGTGTTCGGAGAGTTTACAATGAGCAGTTCTTC	CASSVRRVYNEQFF
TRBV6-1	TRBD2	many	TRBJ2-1	TGTGCCAGCAGCCCCGACCCTAGCGGTTACAATGAGCAGTTCTTC	CASSPDPSGYNEQFF
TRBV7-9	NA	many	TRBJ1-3	TGTGCCAGCAGCCCTCGGACGGTCCGAAACACCATATATTTT	CASSPRTVRNTIYF
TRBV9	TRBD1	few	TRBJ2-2	TGTGCCAGCAGCGGGGACAGGGGATGGACCGGGGAGCTGTTTTTT	CASSGDRGWTGELFF
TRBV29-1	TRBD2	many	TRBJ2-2	TGCAGCGTTGGGGGCGGGGGGAACACCGGGGAGCTGTTTTTT	CSVGGGGNTGELFF
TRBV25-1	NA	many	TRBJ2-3	TGTGCCAGCAGTGAACAGGGAGCAGATACGCAGTATTTT	CASSEQGADTQYF
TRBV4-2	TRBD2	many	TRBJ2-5	TGTGCCAGCAGCCCCGGGACTAGCGGGAGCCAAGAGACCCAGTACTTC	CASSPGTSGSQETQYF
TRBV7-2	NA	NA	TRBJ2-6	TGTGCCAGCAGCACCAGGCCCACAGGGTGGGGGGCCAACGTCCTGACTTTC	CASSTRPTGWGANVLTF